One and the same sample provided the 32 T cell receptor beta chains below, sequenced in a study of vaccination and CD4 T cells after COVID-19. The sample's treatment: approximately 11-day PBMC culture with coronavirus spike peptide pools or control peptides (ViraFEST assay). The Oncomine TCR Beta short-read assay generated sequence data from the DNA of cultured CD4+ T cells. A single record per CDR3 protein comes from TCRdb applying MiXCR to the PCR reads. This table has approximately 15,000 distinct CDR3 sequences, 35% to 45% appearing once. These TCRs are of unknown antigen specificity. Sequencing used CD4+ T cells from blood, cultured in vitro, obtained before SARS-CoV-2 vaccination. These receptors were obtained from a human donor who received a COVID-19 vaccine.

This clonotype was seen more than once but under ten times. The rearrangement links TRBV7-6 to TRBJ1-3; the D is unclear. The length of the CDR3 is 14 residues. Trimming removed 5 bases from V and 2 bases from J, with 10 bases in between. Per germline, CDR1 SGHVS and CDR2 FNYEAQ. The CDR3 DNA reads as TGTGCCAGCAGCGAGAAGGGTCCTGGAAACACCATATATTTT. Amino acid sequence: CASSEKGPGNTIYF.

CDR3 region: CASSSLLAGDTQYF. CDR3 nucleotides: TGTGCCAGCAGCTCCCTACTAGCCGGAGATACGCAGTATTTT. V is TRBV7-9 and J is TRBJ2-3; a possible D gene is TRBD2 (6 bases). Germline V gene data show CDR1 as SEHNR and CDR2 as FQNEAQ (reference sequence). V lost 4 bases and J 5 bases, leaving 13 bases between the germline ends. The CDR3 covers 14 residues.

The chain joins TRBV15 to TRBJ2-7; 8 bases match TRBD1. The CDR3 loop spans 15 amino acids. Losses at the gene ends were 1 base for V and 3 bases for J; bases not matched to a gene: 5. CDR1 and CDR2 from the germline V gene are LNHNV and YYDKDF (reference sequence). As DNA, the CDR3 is TGTGCCACCAGCAGAGGGGACAGGTTGGACTACGAGCAGTACTTC. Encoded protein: CATSRGDRLDYEQYF. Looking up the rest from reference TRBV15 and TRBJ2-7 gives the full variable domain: DAMVIQNPRYQVTQFGKPVTLSCSQTLNHNVMYWYQQKSSQAPKLLFHYYDKDFNNEADTPDNFQSRRPNTSFCFLDIRSPGLGDTAMYLCATSRGDRLDYEQYFGPGTRLTVT.

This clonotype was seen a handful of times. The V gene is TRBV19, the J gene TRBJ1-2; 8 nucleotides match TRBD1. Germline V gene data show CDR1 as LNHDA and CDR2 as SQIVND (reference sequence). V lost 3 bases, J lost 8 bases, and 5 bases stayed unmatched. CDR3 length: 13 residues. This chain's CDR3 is CASSMGTGSGYTF. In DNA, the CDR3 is TGTGCCAGTAGTATGGGGACAGGCAGCGGCTACACCTTC. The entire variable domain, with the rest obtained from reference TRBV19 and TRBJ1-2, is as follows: DGGITQSPKYLFRKEGQNVTLSCEQNLNHDAMYWYRQDPGQGLRLIYYSQIVNDFQKGDIAEGYSVSREKKESFPLTVTSAQKNPTAFYLCASSMGTGSGYTFGSGTRLTVV.

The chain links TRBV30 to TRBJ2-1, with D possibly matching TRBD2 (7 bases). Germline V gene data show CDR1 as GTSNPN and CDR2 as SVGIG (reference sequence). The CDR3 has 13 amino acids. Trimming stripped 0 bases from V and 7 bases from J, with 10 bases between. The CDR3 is CAWSVKGGNEQFF. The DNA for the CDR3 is TGTGCCTGGAGTGTAAAGGGGGGGAATGAGCAGTTCTTC.

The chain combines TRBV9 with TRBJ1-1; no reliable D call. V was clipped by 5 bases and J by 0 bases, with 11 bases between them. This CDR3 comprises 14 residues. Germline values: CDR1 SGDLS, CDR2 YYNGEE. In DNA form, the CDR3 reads TGTGCCAGCAGTGGTGCGGTGTTGAACACTGAAGCTTTCTTT. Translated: CASSGAVLNTEAFF.

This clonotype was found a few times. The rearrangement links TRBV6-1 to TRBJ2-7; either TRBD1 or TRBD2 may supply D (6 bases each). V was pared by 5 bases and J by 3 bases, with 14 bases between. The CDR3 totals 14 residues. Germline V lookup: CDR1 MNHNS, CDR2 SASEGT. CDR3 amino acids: CASSPRDTYYEQYF. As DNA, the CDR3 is TGTGCCAGCAGTCCGCGGGACACCTACTACGAGCAGTACTTC.

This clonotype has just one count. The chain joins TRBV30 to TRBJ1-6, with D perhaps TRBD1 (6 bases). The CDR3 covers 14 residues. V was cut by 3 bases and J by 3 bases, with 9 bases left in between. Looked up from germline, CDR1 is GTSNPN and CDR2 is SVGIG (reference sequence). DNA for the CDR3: TGTGCCTGGAGCCGGGACAACTATAATTCACCCCTCCACTTT. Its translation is CAWSRDNYNSPLHF.

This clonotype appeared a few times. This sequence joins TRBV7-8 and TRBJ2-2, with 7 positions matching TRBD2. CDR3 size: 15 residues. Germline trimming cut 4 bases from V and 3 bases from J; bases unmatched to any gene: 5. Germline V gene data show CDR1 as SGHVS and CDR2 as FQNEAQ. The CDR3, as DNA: TGTGCCAGCAGCTGGTGGGCGGGGGACACCGGGGAGCTGTTTTTT. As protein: CASSWWAGDTGELFF.

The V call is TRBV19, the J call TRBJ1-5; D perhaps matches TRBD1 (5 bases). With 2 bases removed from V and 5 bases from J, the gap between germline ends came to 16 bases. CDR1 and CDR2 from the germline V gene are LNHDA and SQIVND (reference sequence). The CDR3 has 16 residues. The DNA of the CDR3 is TGTGCCAGTAGTATAATCTCGGGTGGGGGTCATCAGCCCCAGCATTTT. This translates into CASSIISGGGHQPQHF.

The CDR3 bases are TGTGCCAGTAGTAAACAGCGATCTAACTATGGCTACACCTTC. Its translation is CASSKQRSNYGYTF. The chain couples TRBV19 to TRBJ1-2; D uncertain. Germline CDR1 LNHDA, CDR2 SQIVND (reference sequence). CDR3 length: 14 amino acids. Trimming took off 4 bases at V and 0 bases at J, with 9 bases between the two ends.

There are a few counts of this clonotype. In DNA form, the CDR3 reads TGTGCCACCAGTGACCCTAGCATCACAGAGGCTTTCTTT. As protein: CATSDPSITEAFF. The chain is built from TRBV24-1 and TRBJ1-1, with D unresolved. This CDR3 contains 13 residues. Trimming cost V 4 bases and J 11 bases, with 16 bases left between them. CDR1 and CDR2 (germline): KGHDR, SFDVKD.

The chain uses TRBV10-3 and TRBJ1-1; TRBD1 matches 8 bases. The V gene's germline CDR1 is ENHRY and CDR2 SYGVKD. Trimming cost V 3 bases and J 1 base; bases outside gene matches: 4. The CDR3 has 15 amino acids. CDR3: CAISDSDRGNTEAFF. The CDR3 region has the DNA TGTGCCATCAGTGATAGCGACAGGGGGAACACTGAAGCTTTCTTT.

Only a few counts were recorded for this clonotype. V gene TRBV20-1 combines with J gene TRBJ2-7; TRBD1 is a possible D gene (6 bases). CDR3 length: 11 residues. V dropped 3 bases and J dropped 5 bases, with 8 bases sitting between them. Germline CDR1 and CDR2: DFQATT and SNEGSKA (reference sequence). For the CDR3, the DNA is TGCAGTGCTAGCGCAGGGGACGAGCAGTACTTC. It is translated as CSASAGDEQYF.

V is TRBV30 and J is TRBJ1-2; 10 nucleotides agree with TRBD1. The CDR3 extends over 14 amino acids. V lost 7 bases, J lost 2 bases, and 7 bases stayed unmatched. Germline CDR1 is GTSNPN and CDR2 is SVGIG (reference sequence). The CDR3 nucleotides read TGTGCCTCCCTGGGACAGGGGAGAAACTATGGCTACACCTTC. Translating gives CASLGQGRNYGYTF.

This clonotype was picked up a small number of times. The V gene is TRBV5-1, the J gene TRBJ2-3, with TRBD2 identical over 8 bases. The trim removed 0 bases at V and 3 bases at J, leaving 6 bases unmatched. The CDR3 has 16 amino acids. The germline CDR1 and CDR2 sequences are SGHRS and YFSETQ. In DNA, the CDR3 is TGCGCCAGCAGCTTGGCCCCAGCGGGGGATACAGATACGCAGTATTTT. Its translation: CASSLAPAGDTDTQYF.

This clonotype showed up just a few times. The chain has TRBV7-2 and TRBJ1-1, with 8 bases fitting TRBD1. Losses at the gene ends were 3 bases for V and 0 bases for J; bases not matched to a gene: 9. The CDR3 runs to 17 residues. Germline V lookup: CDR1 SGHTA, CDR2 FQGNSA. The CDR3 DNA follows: TGTGCCAGCAGCTTGGGCGACAGGGGACTCATGAACACTGAAGCTTTCTTT. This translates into CASSLGDRGLMNTEAFF. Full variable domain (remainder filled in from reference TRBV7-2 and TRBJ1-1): GAGVSQSPSNKVTEKGKDVELRCDPISGHTALYWYRQSLGQGLEFLIYFQGNSAPDKSGLPSDRFSAERTGGSVSTLTIQRTQQEDSAVYLCASSLGDRGLMNTEAFFGQGTRLTVV.

CDR3 protein: CATTGPVDTEAFF. The DNA for the CDR3 is TGTGCCACGACGGGCCCGGTGGACACTGAAGCTTTCTTT. This chain connects TRBV7-8 to TRBJ1-1; D is unclear. Germline V CDR1 and CDR2: SGHVS, FQNEAQ. Trimming took off 10 bases at V and 3 bases at J, with 15 bases between the two ends. This CDR3 contains 13 residues.

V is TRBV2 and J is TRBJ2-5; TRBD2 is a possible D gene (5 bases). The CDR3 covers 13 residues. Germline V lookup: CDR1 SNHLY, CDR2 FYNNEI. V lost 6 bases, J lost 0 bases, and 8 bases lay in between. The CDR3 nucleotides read TGTGCCAGCAGAAGGGAGTACCAAGAGACCCAGTACTTC. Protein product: CASRREYQETQYF.

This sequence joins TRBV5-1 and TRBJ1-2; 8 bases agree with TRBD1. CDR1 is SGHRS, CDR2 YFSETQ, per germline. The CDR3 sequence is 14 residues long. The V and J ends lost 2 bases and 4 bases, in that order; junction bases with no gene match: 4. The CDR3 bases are TGCGCCAGCAGCTTCCAGGGGGCCGCCTATGGCTACACCTTC. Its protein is CASSFQGAAYGYTF.

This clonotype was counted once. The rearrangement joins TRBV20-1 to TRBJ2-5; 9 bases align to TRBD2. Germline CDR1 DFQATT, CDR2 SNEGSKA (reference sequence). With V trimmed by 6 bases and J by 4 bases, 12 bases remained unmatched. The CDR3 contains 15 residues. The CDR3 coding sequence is TGCAGTGCCGAGGGGTTAGCGGGGGATCTAGAGACCCAGTACTTC. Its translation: CSAEGLAGDLETQYF.

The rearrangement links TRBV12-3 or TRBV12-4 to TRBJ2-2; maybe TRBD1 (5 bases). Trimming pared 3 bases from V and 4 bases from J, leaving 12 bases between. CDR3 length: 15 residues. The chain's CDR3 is CASSFGRASTGELFF. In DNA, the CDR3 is TGTGCCAGCAGTTTTGGCAGGGCGTCCACCGGGGAGCTGTTTTTT.

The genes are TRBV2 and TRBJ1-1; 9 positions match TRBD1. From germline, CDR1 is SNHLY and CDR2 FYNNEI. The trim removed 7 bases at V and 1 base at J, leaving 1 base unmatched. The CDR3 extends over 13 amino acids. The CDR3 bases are TGTGCCAGCAAGGGACAGGGGAACACTGAAGCTTTCTTT. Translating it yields CASKGQGNTEAFF.

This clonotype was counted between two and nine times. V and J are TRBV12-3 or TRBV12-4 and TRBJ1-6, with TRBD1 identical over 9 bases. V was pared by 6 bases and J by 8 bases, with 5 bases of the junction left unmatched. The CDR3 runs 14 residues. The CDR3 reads CASSKDRGHSPLHF. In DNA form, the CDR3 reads TGTGCCAGCAGCAAGGACAGGGGACATTCACCCCTCCACTTT.

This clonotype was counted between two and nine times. This CDR3 is CASMGSQETQYF. For the CDR3, the DNA is TGTGCCAGCATGGGATCCCAAGAGACCCAGTACTTC. V gene TRBV21-1 combines with J gene TRBJ2-5. TRBV21-1 is a pseudogene. This CDR3 spans 12 amino acids.

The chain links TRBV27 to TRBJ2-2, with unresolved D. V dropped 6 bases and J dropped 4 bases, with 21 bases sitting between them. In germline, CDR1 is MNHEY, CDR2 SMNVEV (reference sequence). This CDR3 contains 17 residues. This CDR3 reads CASRTGTWPMGTGELFF. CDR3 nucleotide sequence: TGTGCCAGCAGAACGGGTACATGGCCCATGGGCACCGGGGAGCTGTTTTTT.

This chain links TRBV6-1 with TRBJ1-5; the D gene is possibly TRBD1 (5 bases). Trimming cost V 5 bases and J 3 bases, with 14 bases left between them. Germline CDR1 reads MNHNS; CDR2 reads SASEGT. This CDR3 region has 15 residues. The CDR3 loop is CASSPDKGNNQPQHF. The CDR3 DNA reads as TGTGCCAGCAGTCCGGACAAGGGCAACAATCAGCCCCAGCATTTT.

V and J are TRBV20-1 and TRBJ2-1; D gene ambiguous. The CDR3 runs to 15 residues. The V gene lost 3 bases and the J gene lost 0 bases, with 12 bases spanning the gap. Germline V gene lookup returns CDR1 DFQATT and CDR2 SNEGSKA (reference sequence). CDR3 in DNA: TGCAGTGCTAGCCGGGCTAGTAGCTCCTACAATGAGCAGTTCTTC. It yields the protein CSASRASSSYNEQFF.

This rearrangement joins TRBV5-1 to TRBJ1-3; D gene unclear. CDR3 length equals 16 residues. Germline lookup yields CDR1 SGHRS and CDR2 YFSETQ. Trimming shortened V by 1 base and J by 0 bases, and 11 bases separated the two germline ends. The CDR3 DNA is TGCGCCAGCAGCTTGCGAAGGTCCGACTCTGGAAACACCATATATTTT. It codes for CASSLRRSDSGNTIYF.

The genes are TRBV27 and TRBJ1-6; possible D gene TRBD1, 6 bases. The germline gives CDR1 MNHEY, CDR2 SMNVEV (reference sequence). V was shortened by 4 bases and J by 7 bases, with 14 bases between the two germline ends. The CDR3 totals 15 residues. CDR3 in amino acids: CASSSTWGQNSPLHF. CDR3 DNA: TGTGCCAGCAGTTCTACGTGGGGGCAAAATTCACCCCTCCACTTT.

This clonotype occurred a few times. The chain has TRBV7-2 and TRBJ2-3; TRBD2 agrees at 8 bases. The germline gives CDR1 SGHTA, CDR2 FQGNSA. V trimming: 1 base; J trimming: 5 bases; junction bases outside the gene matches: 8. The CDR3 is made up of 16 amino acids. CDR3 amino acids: CASSLGSGGPRDTQYF. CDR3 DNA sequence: TGTGCCAGCAGCTTAGGTTCGGGGGGGCCGCGAGATACGCAGTATTTT.

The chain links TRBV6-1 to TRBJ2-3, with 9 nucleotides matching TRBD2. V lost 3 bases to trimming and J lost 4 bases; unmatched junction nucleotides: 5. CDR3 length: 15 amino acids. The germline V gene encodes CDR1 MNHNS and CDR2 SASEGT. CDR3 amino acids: CASSETSGWSDTQYF. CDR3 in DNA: TGTGCCAGCAGTGAGACTAGCGGCTGGTCAGATACGCAGTATTTT.